These 15 T cell receptor beta chains share one sample of origin, sequenced in a study of cytomegalovirus exposure and HLA in healthy donors. With 60 Vbeta and 13 Jbeta primers, the PCR was carried out. Clones were sequenced by immunoSEQ multiplex PCR, and TCRdb holds only the in-frame ones, with some missing. The sample lists 90,000 or so clones, around 79% occurring once. The sample taken for sequencing was PBMCs. These receptors were collected from a female donor in good health and CMV-seronegative.

The rearrangement uses TRBV2 and TRBJ2-7; TRBD1 matches at 7 bases. Germline loops: CDR1 SNHLY, CDR2 FYNNEI. The CDR3 is 18 residues long. V was pared by 6 bases and J by 3 bases, with 20 bases of the junction left unmatched. CDR3 nucleotide sequence: TGTGCCAGCAGGAGGCCCGGGACAGCCCGAAAGGTCAGCTACGAGCAGTACTTC. Translation gives CASRRPGTARKVSYEQYF. Filled out from reference TRBV2 and TRBJ2-7, the complete variable domain reads EPEVTQTPSHQVTQMGQEVILRCVPISNHLYFYWYRQILGQKVEFLVSFYNNEISEKSEIFDDQFSVERPDGSNFTLKIRSTKLEDSAMYFCASRRPGTARKVSYEQYFGPGTRLTVT.

The chain is built from TRBV2 and TRBJ1-2, with a possible D match to TRBD1 (5 bases). V lost 9 bases and J lost 4, with 18 bases in between. The CDR3 contains 14 residues. In germline, CDR1 is SNHLY, CDR2 FYNNEI. The CDR3 sequence: CARGGSTVTYGYTF. CDR3 nucleotides: TGTGCCAGGGGCGGTTCGACAGTCACCTATGGCTACACCTTC.

This clone was detected a few times. This chain connects TRBV6-5 to TRBJ1-3; no reliable D call. This CDR3 is 15 amino acids long. CDR1 and CDR2 from the germline V gene are MNHEY and SVGAGI. V lost 6 bases, J lost 0 bases, and 12 bases lay in between. The CDR3 region has the DNA TGTGCCAGCAGGAGAGGAGGCCCCTCTGGAAACACCATATATTTT. It translates to CASRRGGPSGNTIYF.

The CDR3 coding sequence is TGTGCCAGCAGCCTCAGACACGGTTCCTACGAGCAGTACTTC. The encoded protein is CASSLRHGSYEQYF. The V call is TRBV11-1, the J call TRBJ2-7, with no clear D. V shed 5 bases and J shed 1 base, with 12 bases lying between them. The CDR3 sequence is 14 residues long. Germline CDR1 and CDR2: SGHAT and FQDESV (reference sequence). Based on the CDR3 plus reference TRBV11-1 and TRBJ2-7, the full variable domain is EAEVAQSPRYKITEKSQAVAFWCDPISGHATLYWYRQILGQGPELLVQFQDESVVDDSQLPKDRFSAERLKGVDSTLKIQPAELGDSAMYLCASSLRHGSYEQYFGPGTRLTVT.

The V and J genes are TRBV14 and TRBJ2-3; the match to TRBD2 covers 11 bases. The CDR3 has 14 amino acids. J gave up 5 bases and V 4 bases, and 2 bases lay outside the gene matches. The germline V gene encodes CDR1 SGHDN and CDR2 FVKESK. The CDR3 protein is CASSLGLAGDTQYF. In DNA, the CDR3 is TGTGCCAGCAGCCTCGGACTAGCGGGAGATACGCAGTATTTT.

The sample holds one count of this clone. The gene calls are TRBV2 and TRBJ2-5, with 7 bases aligning to TRBD1. J gave up 13 bases and V 1 base, and 3 bases lay outside the gene matches. This CDR3 contains 11 residues. The germline gives CDR1 SNHLY, CDR2 FYNNEI. CDR3 DNA sequence: TGTGCCAGCAGTGAAGGGGGACAGCTGTACTTC. Its protein product is CASSEGGQLYF.

The rearrangement joins TRBV19 to TRBJ1-5; TRBD1 might be the D (6 bases). Germline CDR1 and CDR2: LNHDA and SQIVND (reference sequence). CDR3 length: 15 residues. The V and J ends lost 4 bases and 0 bases respectively, with 10 bases between them. DNA for the CDR3: TGTGCCAGTAGTAGGGCAGGGGATAGCAATCAGCCCCAGCATTTT. Amino acids: CASSRAGDSNQPQHF.

CDR3 DNA: TGTGCCAGCAGTTCCTGGAAGGGGTACACTGAAGCTTTCTTT. This gives the protein CASSSWKGYTEAFF. J is TRBJ1-1 and V is TRBV27, with D perhaps TRBD1 (5 bases). V lost 4 bases and J 3 bases, leaving 12 bases between the germline ends. Germline V lookup: CDR1 MNHEY, CDR2 SMNVEV (reference sequence). The CDR3 has 14 residues.

This clone has just a few counts. The V and J genes are TRBV2 and TRBJ1-6, with D possibly TRBD1 on 5 matching bases. Germline CDR1 reads SNHLY; CDR2 reads FYNNEI. V lost 8 bases to trimming and J lost 4 bases, with 15 bases between them. CDR3 length: 15 amino acids. CDR3 protein: CASDIQGSYNSPLHF. The CDR3 DNA reads TGTGCCAGCGATATTCAGGGTAGTTATAATTCACCCCTCCACTTT. Based on the CDR3 plus reference TRBV2 and TRBJ1-6, the full variable domain is EPEVTQTPSHQVTQMGQEVILRCVPISNHLYFYWYRQILGQKVEFLVSFYNNEISEKSEIFDDQFSVERPDGSNFTLKIRSTKLEDSAMYFCASDIQGSYNSPLHFGNGTRLTVT.

The V call is TRBV10-3, the J call TRBJ2-1; 7 bases are a match to TRBD2. The germline CDR1 and CDR2 sequences are ENHRY and SYGVKD. Trimming cost V 6 bases and J 6 bases; bases outside gene matches: 5. CDR3 length: 13 amino acids. The CDR3 loop is CAISQPGGNEQFF. The DNA for the CDR3 is TGTGCCATCAGCCAGCCGGGGGGCAATGAGCAGTTCTTC.

CDR3 in DNA: TGTGCCATCCCTGCCGGTGGGAGTTCTGGAAACACCATATATTTT. Translation gives CAIPAGGSSGNTIYF. The chain uses TRBV27 and TRBJ1-3; D gene ambiguous. The germline V gene encodes CDR1 MNHEY and CDR2 SMNVEV (reference sequence). The CDR3 runs 15 residues. The germline V and J ends were trimmed by 10 bases and 1 base, with 17 bases remaining between them.

Only a few counts were recorded for this clone. The rearrangement uses TRBV6-6 and TRBJ2-7, with D perhaps TRBD2 (6 bases). Trimming shortened V by 7 bases and J by 1 base, and 17 bases separated the two germline ends. The CDR3 has 15 residues. Germline V gene data show CDR1 as MNHNY and CDR2 as SVGAGI (reference sequence). The CDR3 DNA reads TGTGCCAGCAACCGCGGGGCTAGCAGATCCTACGAGCAGTACTTC. Translating it yields CASNRGASRSYEQYF.

V usage is TRBV6-1 and J usage is TRBJ1-5; no clear D. Trimming stripped 3 bases from V and 3 bases from J, with 3 bases between. Germline-derived CDR1 and CDR2 are MNHNS and SASEGT. The CDR3 sequence is 12 residues long. The CDR3 spells CASSEYNQPQHF. The CDR3 nucleotides are TGTGCCAGCAGTGAGTACAATCAGCCCCAGCATTTT.

V is TRBV5-1 and J is TRBJ2-5, with D hard to call. The CDR3 is 14 amino acids. V was cut by 4 bases and J by 1 base, with 11 bases left in between. Looked up from germline, CDR1 is SGHRS and CDR2 is YFSETQ. The CDR3 region has the DNA TGCGCCAGCAGCGGTTTATTGGCCCAAGAGACCCAGTACTTC. This translates into CASSGLLAQETQYF.

The CDR3 DNA follows: TGTGCCAGCAGTCCAGGGGGGGATACGCAGTATTTT. As protein: CASSPGGDTQYF. The chain recombines TRBV28 with TRBJ2-3; the D gene is possibly TRBD1 (7 bases). Trimming left V 5 bases short and J 6 bases short, with 9 bases between. The CDR3 consists of 12 residues. Germline V gene data show CDR1 as MDHEN and CDR2 as SYDVKM.